This T cell receptor beta chain comes out of a study of T cell clonality in common variable immunodeficiency. V lost 5 bases and J 4 bases, leaving 15 bases between the germline ends. The CDR3 totals 15 residues. CDR1 and CDR2 from the germline V gene are SGHTA and FQGNSA. Profiling relied on immunoSEQ multiplex PCR, and the TCRdb table lists in-frame clones only, not all of them. The sample shows more than 35,000 clones, none of them appearing just once. Ten or more counts support this clone. The read halts 3 residues ahead of the CDR3 end, with the missing end drawn from the germline J gene. V and J are TRBV7-2 and TRBJ1-5, with a tentative D call TRBD1 (5 bases). This sequence was found in a person between 18 and 75 years old in good health. Sequencing input: peripheral blood mononuclear cells. This CDR3 is CASSVWTSQNQPQHF. The sequenced part of the CDR3 DNA is TGTGCCAGCAGCGTTTGGACATCTCAAAATCAGCCC.